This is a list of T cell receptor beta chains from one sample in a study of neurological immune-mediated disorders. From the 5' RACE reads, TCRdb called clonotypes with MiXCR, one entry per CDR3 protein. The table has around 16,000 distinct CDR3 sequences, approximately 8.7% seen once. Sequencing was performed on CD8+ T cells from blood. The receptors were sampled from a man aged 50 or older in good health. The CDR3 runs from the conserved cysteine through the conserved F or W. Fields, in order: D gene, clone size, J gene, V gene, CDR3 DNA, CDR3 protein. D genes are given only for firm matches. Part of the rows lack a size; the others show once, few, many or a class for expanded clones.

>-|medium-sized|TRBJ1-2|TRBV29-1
TGCAGCGTTGAGGGGGAATTTAACTATGGCTACACCTTC
CSVEGEFNYGYTF
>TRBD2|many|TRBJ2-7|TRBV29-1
TGCAGCGTTGAAATGGAGGCTAGCGGCCGTGGGGAGCAGTACTTC
CSVEMEASGRGEQYF
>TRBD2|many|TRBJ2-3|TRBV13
TGTGCCAGCAGCACGGGGGCGGGAGGGCGAGATACGCAGTATTTT
CASSTGAGGRDTQYF
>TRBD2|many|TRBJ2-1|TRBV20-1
TGCAGTGCTAGAGATCAGGGCGGGAGGGTCTCCTACAATGAGCAGTTCTTC
CSARDQGGRVSYNEQFF
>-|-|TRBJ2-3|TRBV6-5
TGTGCCAGCAGTTACTCTCAGTTTTCCACGCAGTATTTT
CASSYSQFSTQYF
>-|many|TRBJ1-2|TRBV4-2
TGTGCCAGCAGCCAAGATACCCTGACAGTAAACCTCTATGGCTACACCTTC
CASSQDTLTVNLYGYTF
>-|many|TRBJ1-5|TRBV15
TGTGCCACCAGCAGAGATCGACGGTTCAATCAGCCCCAGCATTTT
CATSRDRRFNQPQHF
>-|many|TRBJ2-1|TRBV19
TGTGCCAGTAGTTGGCCCCGCCGAGAGCAGTTCTTC
CASSWPRREQFF
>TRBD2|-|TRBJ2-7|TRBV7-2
TGTGCCAGCAGCTTAACACTAGCGGGAGGGGCAACGCGTTCCGAGCAGTACTTC
CASSLTLAGGATRSEQYF
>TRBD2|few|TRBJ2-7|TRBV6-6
TGTGCCAGCAGTAAGGGACTAGCGGGAGACTACGAGCAGTACTTC
CASSKGLAGDYEQYF
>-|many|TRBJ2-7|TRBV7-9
TGTGCCAGCAGTGGAACCGGGGACTACGAGCAGTACTTC
CASSGTGDYEQYF
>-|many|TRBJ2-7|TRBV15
TGTGCCACCAGCGCGTCCTCGGGCTACGAGCAGTACTTC
CATSASSGYEQYF
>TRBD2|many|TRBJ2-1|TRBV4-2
TGTGCCAGCAGCCCGGGACTAGCGGGAGGGGGGGACAATGAGCAGTTCTTC
CASSPGLAGGGDNEQFF
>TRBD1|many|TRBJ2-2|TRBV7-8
TGTGCCAGCAGTTTTGGACAGGGAGGACAACGAACGAACACCGGGGAGCTGTTTTTT
CASSFGQGGQRTNTGELFF
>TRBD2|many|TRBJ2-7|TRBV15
TGTGCCACCCGAACTACCGGGGCTAGCGGCGCCTACGAGCAGTACTTC
CATRTTGASGAYEQYF
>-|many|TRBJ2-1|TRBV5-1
TGCGCCAGCGGCCCAATCAGGTTCAATGAGCAGTTCTTC
CASGPIRFNEQFF